This T cell receptor (beta chain) is drawn from a study of CXCR3-negative and CXCR3-positive naive CD8 T cells (dated by TCRdb to about 2019). In the study overall: In total, 130 million to 150 million TRB reads were obtained, or roughly 1.5 +/- 0.3 million reads per library. Diversity and physicochemical repertoire analyses covered 11 donors pooled from two independent experiments. TRBV-TRBJ cluster analysis included naive subsets from a handful of donors and memory cells from 3 donors. General findings and caveats noted by the study authors: Compared with CXCR3-negative naive cells, CXCR3-positive naive cells had TRB CDR3s with higher hydrophobicity (lower Kidera factor 4), lower energy, and higher strength and volume indices. Because surface CD5, which is linked to self-reactivity in mice, was comparable between the naive subsets, TCR interaction strength was also inferred from TRB CDR3 physicochemical properties. Comparably high repertoire diversity was found in both naive subsets, whereas much lower repertoire diversity was found in memory CD8+ T cells. TRBV-TRBJ usage was similar between naive CXCR3-negative and CXCR3-positive cells from the same donor, while memory cells showed distinct patterns. Freshly isolated PBMCs were used for most assays because CXCR3 expression partially decreased after cryopreservation.

The reads were generated on a NextSeq 550. The Human TCR Profiling Kit (MiLaboratory) was used to make UMI-labeled 5' RACE TRB cDNA libraries. The full amount of extracted RNA was used for cDNA synthesis, and the full amount of resulting cDNA was used for PCR amplification. Libraries were prepared in parallel using an identical number of PCR cycles. In the source study's methods: With a requirement of at least two reads per UMI, MIGEC and MiXCR extracted about 50,000 +/- 10,000 unique UMI-labeled TRB cDNA molecules per library. On average, approximately 40,000 +/- 10,000 functional in-frame TRB CDR3 nucleotide clonotypes lacking stop codons were found per library. Diversity metrics, including normalized Shannon-Wiener and Chao1, were computed in VDJtools after downsampling to 5000 UMI-labeled TRB molecules per sample. VDJtools computed clonotype-size-weighted physicochemical properties of the central five CDR3 residues: interaction energy, strength, volume and Kidera factor 4. After reprocessing by TCRdb, each CDR3 protein sequence is one entry, and no DNA is given. The V and J calls come from TCRdb's annotation, not from the publication. The table for this sample records 5,000 to 6,000 distinct CDR3 sequences. The top ten clones comprise 2% of the sample.

With no count recorded, this clonotype is classed as medium-sized (0.01 to 0.1%) from frequency. Its target antigen remains unknown. For each CD8+ T cell subset, flow sorting was done in triplicate, and 250,000 to 300,000 cells per subset went directly into RLT lysis buffer. Naive CD8+ T cells were defined stringently as CD45RO-CCR7+CD27+CD95- to exclude memory contaminants. Peripheral blood mononuclear cells were isolated from buffy coats by standard density gradient centrifugation. Naive CXCR3-negative and CXCR3-positive CD8+ T cells were flow-sorted using a FACSAria III. An RNeasy Mini Kit was used to extract total RNA from the sorted cells. The germline V gene encodes CDR1 MNHNS and CDR2 SASEGT. There are 22 amino acids in the CDR3, from cysteine to phenylalanine inclusive. The nucleotide record is missing.

The origin of this receptor is a human donor in good health. Some clones in this sample may be carry-over from other donors' samples. The rearranged chain carries TRBV6-1 and TRBJ2-1; TCRdb lists TRBD2, though no DNA is available to test this call. The material sequenced was naive CXCR3+ CD8+ T cells from blood. Explained via the paper, the cell subset or site label denotes: CD45RO-CCR7+CD27+CD95- naive CD8+ T cells expressing CXCR3 (TNR3+). The CDR3 protein is CASSDYPTRIAGGPSSYNEQFF.